Below, one TCR beta chain is given with its context. Its target is unknown. V lost 1 base to trimming and J lost 7 bases, with 8 bases between them. Germline V gene lookup returns CDR1 MGHRA and CDR2 YSYEKL. The CDR3 is made up of 13 amino acids. The data derive from a study of CD8+ T cells in alopecia areata. In each case, RNA was isolated and then reverse transcribed into cDNA as the sequencing template. Using immunoSEQ multiplex PCR, the repertoire was profiled, and TCRdb retains in-frame clones only, with some absent. The sample includes hundreds of thousands of clones, around three fifths seen only once; the top ten take approximately 0.5%. Patients with alopecia areata provided lesional scalp punch biopsies as well as peripheral blood. Study-wide results and limits: Normal scalp had lower clonality than lesional scalp, with alopecia totalis/universalis lesions showing this most strongly. Scalp specimens additionally yield sequences from normal skin's resident alphabeta T cells.

The sample here was CD4+ T cells sorted from blood, taken at week 0. The J gene is TRBJ2-1, the V gene TRBV4-1; D unresolved. This TCR was sampled from a human donor with alopecia areata. CDR3 region: CASSQVGLNEQFF. The CDR3 region has the DNA TGCGCCAGCAGCCAAGTAGGGTTGAATGAGCAGTTCTTC.